The 4 T cell receptor beta chains reported below all come from one sample, sequenced in a study of human T cells and chemical hapten exposure. Each CDR3 protein is one row after TCRdb ran MiXCR on the RACE reads. The data show around 360,000 distinct CDR3 sequences, around 6% seen once. Regarding time point: patch test 2, 6 weeks after DPC sensitization. Treatment reported: therapeutic diphenylcyclopropenone sensitization with weekly scalp DPC. Sequenced material: whole blood, taken in connection with sensitization to the hapten diphenylcyclopropenone (DPC). These TCRs come from a young woman with alopecia areata. Some clones in this sample may be carry-over from other donors' samples.

This clonotype turned up a few times. V gene TRBV6-5 combines with J gene TRBJ2-7, with TRBD1 identical over 9 bases. Germline values: CDR1 MNHEY, CDR2 SVGAGI. V lost 6 bases and J lost 5; bases outside the gene matches: 8. This CDR3 is built from 14 residues. Written as DNA, the CDR3 is TGTGCCAGCAGAAGGACAGGGGAAAACGACGAGCAGTACTTC. Encoded protein: CASRRTGENDEQYF.

This clonotype was seen many times. The rearrangement joins TRBV7-9 to TRBJ2-3; D not certain. The CDR3 totals 14 residues. V was pared by 6 bases and J by 6 bases, with 16 bases between. Germline V gene lookup returns CDR1 SEHNR and CDR2 FQNEAQ (reference sequence). In nucleotides, the CDR3 is TGTGCCAGCAGTCCTCGGCACGGGCTGGATACGCAGTATTTT. Translated: CASSPRHGLDTQYF.

The chain links TRBV20-1 to TRBJ2-3, with 15 bases identical to TRBD2. Germline values: CDR1 DFQATT, CDR2 SNEGSKA (reference sequence). V was clipped by 5 bases and J by 2 bases; unmatched bases: 2. The CDR3 runs to 15 residues. The CDR3 spells CSAGTSGGSTDTQYF. In nucleotides, the CDR3 is TGCAGTGCTGGGACTAGCGGGGGGTCCACAGATACGCAGTATTTT.

At least ten counts were recorded for this clonotype. The rearrangement links TRBV12-3 or TRBV12-4 to TRBJ1-2; TRBD1 agrees at 7 bases. The CDR3 runs 13 residues. The junction had 8 bases not matched to a gene; V was cut back by 5 bases and J by 8 bases. CDR3 sequence: CASSLGRDSGYTF. CDR3 nucleotide sequence: TGTGCCAGCAGTCTTGGGCGGGACAGCGGCTACACCTTC.